The rows below give T cell receptor beta chains drawn from one sample of a study of read filtering for tumor transcriptome and immune sequencing. Each CDR3 protein is one row after TCRdb ran MiXCR on the reads. The sample lists fewer than 30,000 distinct CDR3 sequences; less than 25% were seen once. The sequencing sample was made of a population of CD138-negative cells sorted from bone marrow. These receptors originate from a donor over 35 with multiple myeloma. The CDR3 runs from the conserved cysteine through the conserved F or W. A D gene is named only where the DNA matches it firmly. Rows give clone size only sometimes, using once, few, many, or a class for an expanded clone.

J | V | D | size | DNA | CDR3
TRBJ2-3 | TRBV29-1 | - | many | TGCAGCGTTGAAATAGGGGCCACAGATACGCAGTATTTT | CSVEIGATDTQYF
TRBJ2-3 | TRBV30 | - | many | TGTGCCTGGAGTAAGGCGCGCACGCAGTATTTT | CAWSKARTQYF
TRBJ1-1 | TRBV20-1 | - | many | TGCAGTGCTAGAGTACGGGGACGAAACACTGAAGCTTTCTTT | CSARVRGRNTEAFF
TRBJ2-3 | TRBV28 | - | - | TGTGCCAGCAGTTTAAGCGGAAAGAGCACAGATACGCAGTATTTT | CASSLSGKSTDTQYF
TRBJ2-1 | TRBV5-4 | - | - | TGTGCCAGCAGCCTGGCACGCTCGGGTTACAATGAGCAGTTCTTC | CASSLARSGYNEQFF
TRBJ2-7 | TRBV7-9 | TRBD1 | many | TGTGCCAGCAGCTTAGGGGGACAGGGGGCCAACGAGCAGTACTTC | CASSLGGQGANEQYF
TRBJ2-3 | TRBV9 | TRBD2 | - | TGTGCCAACAGCCTGGCTAGCGGGAGGGATACGCAGTATTTT | CANSLASGRDTQYF
TRBJ2-7 | TRBV4-2 | - | - | TGTGCCAGCAGCCAAGAGTTTGGCCCTACCTACGAGCAGTACTTC | CASSQEFGPTYEQYF
TRBJ2-7 | TRBV5-1 | TRBD2 | many | TGCGCCAGCAGCTTGGCTAGCGGGAGGATATCCGTCTCCTACGAGCAGTACTTC | CASSLASGRISVSYEQYF
TRBJ2-7 | TRBV29-1 | - | many | TGCAGCGTTGAAGGACCCAGCTACGAGCAGTACTTC | CSVEGPSYEQYF
TRBJ2-1 | TRBV27 | - | many | TGTGCCAGCAGTTTGGCGGGATGGGGTACAAATGAGCAGTTCTTC | CASSLAGWGTNEQFF
TRBJ2-1 | TRBV12-3/TRBV12-4 | - | many | TGTGCCAGCAGTTTGGTCCCCGAAAATGAGCAGTTCTTC | CASSLVPENEQFF
TRBJ2-3 | TRBV28 | TRBD2 | - | TGTGCCAGCAGTTCAGGACTAGCGGGAGTGGGCACAGATACGCAGTATTTT | CASSSGLAGVGTDTQYF
TRBJ2-1 | TRBV5-6 | TRBD2 | few | TGTGCCAGCAGCTCGGGACTAGCGGGACGGCGGGGCTCCTACGATGAGCAGTTCTTC | CASSSGLAGRRGSYDEQFF
TRBJ2-3 | TRBV4-2 | - | many | TGTGCCAGCAGCCAAGAACGGGGAACAGATACGCAGTATTTT | CASSQERGTDTQYF
TRBJ2-7 | TRBV2 | - | many | TGTGCCAGCAGTGCAGCCCGGGACGCCGGCTACGAGCAGTACTTC | CASSAARDAGYEQYF
TRBJ2-6 | TRBV6-5 | - | many | TGTGCCAGCAGTTACTCGGGCAGGGCTGGGGCCAACGTCCTGACTTTC | CASSYSGRAGANVLTF
TRBJ2-1 | TRBV5-1 | - | few | TGCGCCAGCAGCTTGGGGGGAGCCGACAATGAGCAGTTCTTC | CASSLGGADNEQFF
TRBJ2-3 | TRBV2 | - | many | TGTGCCAGCACGGGGTTCGTAGATACGCAGTATTTT | CASTGFVDTQYF
TRBJ2-3 | TRBV7-9 | TRBD2 | many | TGTGCCAGCAGCGTGGGACTACTTCGGGTCACAGATACGCAGTATTTT | CASSVGLLRVTDTQYF
TRBJ2-3 | TRBV5-1 | TRBD2 | many | TGCGCCAGCAGCTTGGCTGGGAGGGGAATCGGAGATACGCAGTATTTT | CASSLAGRGIGDTQYF
TRBJ2-3 | TRBV28 | TRBD2 | many | TGTGCCAGCAGTTTGCCTAGCGGGACAGATACGCAGTATTTT | CASSLPSGTDTQYF
TRBJ2-3 | TRBV29-1 | TRBD2 | few | TGCAGCGTAGGACTAGCTCGGGACACAGATACGCAGTATTTT | CSVGLARDTDTQYF
TRBJ2-1 | TRBV14 | - | many | TGTGCCAGCAGCCAAGATGGACCCAGTGGTGAGCAGTTCTTC | CASSQDGPSGEQFF
TRBJ2-7 | TRBV2 | TRBD2 | many | TGTGCCAGCAGCGTAAATAACCTCCTGGGCGGGAGCTACGAGCAGTACTTC | CASSVNNLLGGSYEQYF
TRBJ2-3 | TRBV2 | - | many | TGTGCCAGCAGTGAAAGGGGTAGCACAGATACGCAGTATTTT | CASSERGSTDTQYF
TRBJ2-2 | TRBV29-1 | TRBD2 | many | TGCAGCGTTGCCAAAGGGAGCGGGATAGGGACCGGGGAGCTGTTTTTT | CSVAKGSGIGTGELFF
TRBJ2-2 | TRBV2 | TRBD1 | many | TGTGCCCAGACTCAGGGGGCTCGGAACACCGGGGAGCTGTTTTTT | CAQTQGARNTGELFF
TRBJ2-3 | TRBV29-1 | TRBD2 | - | TGCAGCGTTCGGATGACTAGCGGATTCCCAGATGCGCAGTATTTT | CSVRMTSGFPDAQYF
TRBJ2-7 | TRBV9 | TRBD2 | few | TGTGCCAGTGGTCGGGAGGTCCCCCCCTACGAGCAGTACTTC | CASGREVPPYEQYF
TRBJ2-3 | TRBV29-1 | - | many | TGCAGCGTTGACAACGGGATCCAGTCAGATACGCAGTATTTT | CSVDNGIQSDTQYF
TRBJ2-7 | TRBV20-1 | - | many | TGCAGTGCGCCCCGGGACTTCTTCCCCTACGAGCAGTACTTC | CSAPRDFFPYEQYF
TRBJ2-7 | TRBV29-1 | - | - | TGCAACGCTGAAGGTTCTGCCTACGAGCAGTACTTC | CNAEGSAYEQYF
TRBJ2-1 | TRBV6-5 | TRBD2 | many | TGTGCCAGCAGTTCCTCTACATTTGAACTAGCGGGAGGGCGCAATGAGCAGTTCTTC | CASSSSTFELAGGRNEQFF
TRBJ2-7 | TRBV4-1 | - | many | TGCGCCAGCAGCCAACAAACTGTAATCGGACAGGTCGGACGGGGGTCCTACGAGCAGTACTTC | CASSQQTVIGQVGRGSYEQYF
TRBJ2-1 | TRBV29-1 | - | many | TGCAGCGTAGATACAGGGAATGAGCAGTTCTTC | CSVDTGNEQFF
TRBJ2-7 | TRBV3-1 | TRBD1 | medium-sized | TGTGCCAGCAGCACTCGGACAGGGAGCTACGAGCAGTACTTC | CASSTRTGSYEQYF
TRBJ2-7 | TRBV2 | - | many | TGTGCCAGCAGTGTCTACGCGGGGACCTACGAGCAGTACTTC | CASSVYAGTYEQYF
TRBJ2-1 | TRBV20-1 | - | large | TGCAGTGCTAGGGATCAAGGACAGCGAGTATCGAGCTCCTACAATGAGCAGTTCTTC | CSARDQGQRVSSSYNEQFF
TRBJ2-6 | TRBV3-1 | TRBD2 | many | TGTGCCAGCAGCCGGGGACTAGCGGGAGGGTCGGACTCTGGGGCCAACGTCCTGACTTTC | CASSRGLAGGSDSGANVLTF
TRBJ2-7 | TRBV20-1 | TRBD2 | medium-sized | TGCAGTGCTAAGCCGAGACTAGCGGGAAACTCCTACGAGCAGTACTTC | CSAKPRLAGNSYEQYF
TRBJ1-4 | TRBV28 | TRBD1 | many | TGTGCCAGCAGTTTAGGGGACAGGCTGTCGGATTGGACGAGGGAAAAACTGTTTTTT | CASSLGDRLSDWTREKLFF